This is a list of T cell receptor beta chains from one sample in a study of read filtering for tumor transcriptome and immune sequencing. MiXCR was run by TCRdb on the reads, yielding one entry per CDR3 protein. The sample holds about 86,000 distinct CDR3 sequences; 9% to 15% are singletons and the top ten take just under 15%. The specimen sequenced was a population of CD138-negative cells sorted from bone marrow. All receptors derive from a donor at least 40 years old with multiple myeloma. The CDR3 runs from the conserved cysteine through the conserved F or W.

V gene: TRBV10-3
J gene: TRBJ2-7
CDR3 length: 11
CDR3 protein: CAISEGYEQYF

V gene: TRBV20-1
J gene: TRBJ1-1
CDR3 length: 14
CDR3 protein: CSARAPGSNTEAFF

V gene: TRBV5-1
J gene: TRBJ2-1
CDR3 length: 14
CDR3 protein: CASSLGPQDNEQFF

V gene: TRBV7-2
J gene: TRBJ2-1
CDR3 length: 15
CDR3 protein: CASSFERRSYNGQFF

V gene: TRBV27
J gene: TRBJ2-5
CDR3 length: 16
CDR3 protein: CASSLRAGPGQETQYF

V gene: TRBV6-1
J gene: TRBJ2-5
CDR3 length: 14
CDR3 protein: CASQDRGGGETQYF

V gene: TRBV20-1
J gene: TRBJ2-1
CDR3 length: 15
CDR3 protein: CSASSYREHSNEQFF

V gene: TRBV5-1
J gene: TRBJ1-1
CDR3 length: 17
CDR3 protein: CASSPRVVTTMNTEAFF

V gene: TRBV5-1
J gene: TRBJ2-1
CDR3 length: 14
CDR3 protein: CASSGQAVGNEQFF

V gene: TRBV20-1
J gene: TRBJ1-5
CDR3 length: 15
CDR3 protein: CSAPASDIGNQPQHF

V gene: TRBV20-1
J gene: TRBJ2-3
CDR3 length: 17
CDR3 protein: CSARAMSGRALTDTQYF

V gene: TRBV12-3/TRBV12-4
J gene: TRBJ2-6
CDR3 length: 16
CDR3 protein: CASSLREGAGANVLTF

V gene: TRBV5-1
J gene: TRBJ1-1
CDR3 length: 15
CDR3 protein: CASSLQFGTSTEAFF

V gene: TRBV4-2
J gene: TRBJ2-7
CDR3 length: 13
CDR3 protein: CASSQEYSYKQYF

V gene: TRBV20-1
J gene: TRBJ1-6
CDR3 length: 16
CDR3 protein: CSAREGFSSYNSPLHF

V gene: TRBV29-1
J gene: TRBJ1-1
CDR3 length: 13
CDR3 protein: CSADLSMNTEAFF

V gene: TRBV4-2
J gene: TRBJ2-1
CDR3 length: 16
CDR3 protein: CASSQEGTNSYNEQFF

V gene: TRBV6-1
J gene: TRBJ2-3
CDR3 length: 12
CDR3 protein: CASRAGTDTQYF

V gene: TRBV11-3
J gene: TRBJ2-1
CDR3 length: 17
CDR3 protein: CASSSPWEPSFYNEQFF

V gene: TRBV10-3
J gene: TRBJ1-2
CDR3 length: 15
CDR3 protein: CAISERMTPELGVTF

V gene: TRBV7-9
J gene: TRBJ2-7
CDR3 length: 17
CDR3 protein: CASSLNSGSTSVYEQYF

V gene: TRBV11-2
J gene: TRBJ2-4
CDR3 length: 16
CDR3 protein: CASSFPDRGAKNIQYF

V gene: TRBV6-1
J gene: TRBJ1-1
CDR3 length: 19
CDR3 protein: CASSEGGSSIFYMNTEAFF

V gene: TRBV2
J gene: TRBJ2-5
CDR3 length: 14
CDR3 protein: CASSEQQGEETQYF

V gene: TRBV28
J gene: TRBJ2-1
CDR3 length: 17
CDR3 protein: CASKARGGGSSYNEQFF

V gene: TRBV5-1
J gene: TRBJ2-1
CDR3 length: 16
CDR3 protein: CASSLATLRDSNEQFF

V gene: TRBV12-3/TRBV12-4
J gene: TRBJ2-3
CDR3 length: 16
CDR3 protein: CASRPSGRGVGDTQYF

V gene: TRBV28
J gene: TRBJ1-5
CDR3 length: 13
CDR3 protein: CASSLDSYQPQHF

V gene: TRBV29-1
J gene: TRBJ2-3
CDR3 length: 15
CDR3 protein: CSVAGGRLSSDTQYF

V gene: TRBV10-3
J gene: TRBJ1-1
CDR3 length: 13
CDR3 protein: CAISESSGTEAFF

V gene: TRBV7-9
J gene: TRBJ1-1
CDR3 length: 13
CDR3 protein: CASSSREATEAFF

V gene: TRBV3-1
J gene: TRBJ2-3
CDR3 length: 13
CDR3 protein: CASSPRGADTQYF

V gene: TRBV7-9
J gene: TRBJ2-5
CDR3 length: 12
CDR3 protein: CASSSQDGTQYF